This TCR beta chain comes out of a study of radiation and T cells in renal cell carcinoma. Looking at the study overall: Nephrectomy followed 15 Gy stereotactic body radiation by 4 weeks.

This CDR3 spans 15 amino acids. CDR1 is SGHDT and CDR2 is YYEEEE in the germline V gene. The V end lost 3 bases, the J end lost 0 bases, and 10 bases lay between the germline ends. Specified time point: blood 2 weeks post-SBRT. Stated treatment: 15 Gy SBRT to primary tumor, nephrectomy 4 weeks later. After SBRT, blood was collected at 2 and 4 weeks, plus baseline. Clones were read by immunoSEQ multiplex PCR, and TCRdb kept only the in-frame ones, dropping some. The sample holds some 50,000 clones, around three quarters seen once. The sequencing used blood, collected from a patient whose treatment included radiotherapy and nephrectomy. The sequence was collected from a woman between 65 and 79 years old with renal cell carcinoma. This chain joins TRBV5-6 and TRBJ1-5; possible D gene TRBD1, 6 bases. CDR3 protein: CASSWGGLSNQPQHF. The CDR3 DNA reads TGTGCCAGCAGCTGGGGGGGGCTTAGCAATCAGCCCCAGCATTTT.